This TCR beta chain comes out of a study of a mutant IDH1 vaccine in newly diagnosed glioma. In the study overall: Following radiotherapy alone, or alongside temozolomide cycles, vaccination was started after an interval of 4-6 weeks. Prior therapy was radiotherapy, temozolomide, or both; most received both.

As regards this clone: What it recognizes is unknown.

Time point: week 35, safety follow-up. Alongside topical imiquimod, each dose of vaccine comprised 300 ug of mutant IDH1 20-mer peptide. In weeks 1, 3, 5, 7, 11, 15, 19 and 23, patients were immunized, eight times in all. Measured with immunoSEQ multiplex PCR; TCRdb has only the in-frame clones, and not every one. The sample yields some 58,000 clones, approximately 80% seen once. The specimen comprised PBMCs, sampled from a glioma patient whose treatment included an IDH1 peptide vaccine. This receptor was taken from a man in his forties or fifties with glioma.

The CDR3 nucleotides read TGTGCCAGCAGCTTGGGCGGGGGGCTTCACAATGAGCAGTTCTTC. It specifies CASSLGGGLHNEQFF. V usage is TRBV5-6 and J usage is TRBJ2-1; 8 bases match TRBD2. There are 15 residues in the CDR3. Per germline, CDR1 SGHDT and CDR2 YYEEEE. Trimming removed 0 bases from V and 5 bases from J; junction bases left unmatched: 4.